Presented here are 3 T cell receptor beta chains from one specimen sequenced in a study of sequential checkpoint blockade in melanoma. Some clones are missing from TCRdb's copy, which holds only in-frame ones; the method was immunoSEQ multiplex PCR. The table lists 15,000 to 20,000 clones, around 94% of them singletons. The treatment was: randomized to nivolumab then ipilimumab (arm A) or the reverse (arm B). The source was CD8+ T cells sorted from blood (inferred from file names), collected from a patient given nivolumab and ipilimumab in sequence. The receptor source for this set is a human donor with melanoma.

This clone turned up a few times. The rearrangement uses TRBV6-1 and TRBJ1-5; weak D call: TRBD1 (6 bases). V was shortened by 8 bases and J by 9 bases, with 17 bases between the two germline ends. Germline V lookup: CDR1 MNHNS, CDR2 SASEGT. This CDR3 has 13 amino acids. The CDR3 loop reads CASRDRPRRPQHF. The CDR3 DNA follows: TGTGCCAGCCGAGACAGGCCTCGGCGGCCCCAGCATTTT.

The chain links TRBV7-3 to TRBJ1-2, with TRBD1 matching over 11 bases. The germline V gene encodes CDR1 SGHTA and CDR2 FQGTGA. V dropped 4 bases and J dropped 4; count of bases not matched to a gene: 2. The CDR3 has 14 residues. The CDR3 here is CASSSGQGGYGYTF. Here the CDR3 DNA reads TGTGCCAGCAGCTCGGGACAGGGGGGCTATGGCTACACCTTC.

The rearrangement links TRBV10-2 to TRBJ2-7; 12 bases match TRBD2. CDR1 is WSHSY and CDR2 is SAAADI in the germline V gene. This CDR3 is 15 amino acids long. The trim removed 4 bases at V and 6 bases at J, leaving 7 bases unmatched. The CDR3 DNA follows: TGCGCCAGCAGTGGGGTGCTAGCGGGAGGGGCCGAGCAGTACTTC. The encoded protein is CASSGVLAGGAEQYF.